A single T cell receptor (beta chain) is shown here with its context. The sample comes from a study of Graves' ophthalmopathy and Graves' hyperthyroidism. The ends lost 3 bases at V and 1 base at J; junction bases unmatched: 5. There are 15 residues in the CDR3. Germline loops: CDR1 SNHLY, CDR2 FYNNEI. RNA transcripts were the source from which TCR beta CDR3 regions were amplified. After a first-round RT-PCR with HTBI primers, a second-round multiplex PCR was run. TCRdb re-called the multiplex PCR reads through MiXCR, storing one row per CDR3 protein. The data show around 1,200,000 distinct CDR3 sequences, about 40% seen once.

Sequencing was performed on peripheral blood or thyroid tissue (not recorded which). J is TRBJ2-5 and V is TRBV2; 7 bases fit TRBD1. This receptor was identified in an adult man with Graves' hyperthyroidism. CDR3 sequence reads: CASSDGRTGQETQYF. The CDR3 DNA reads TGTGCCAGCAGTGACGGACGGACAGGCCAAGAGACCCAGTACTTC.